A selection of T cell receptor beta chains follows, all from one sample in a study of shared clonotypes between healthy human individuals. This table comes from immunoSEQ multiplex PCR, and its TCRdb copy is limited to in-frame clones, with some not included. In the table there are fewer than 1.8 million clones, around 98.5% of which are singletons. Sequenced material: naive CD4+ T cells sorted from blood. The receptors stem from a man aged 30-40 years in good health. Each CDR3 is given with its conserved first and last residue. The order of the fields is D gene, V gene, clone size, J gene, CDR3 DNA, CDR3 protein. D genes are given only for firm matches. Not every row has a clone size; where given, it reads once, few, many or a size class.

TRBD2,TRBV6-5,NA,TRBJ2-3,TGTGCCAGCAGTTACTCGGCCGGGACTAGCGTTGATACGCAGTATTTT,CASSYSAGTSVDTQYF
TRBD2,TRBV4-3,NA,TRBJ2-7,TGCGCCAGCAGCCCGGGGACTAGCGGGAGTAGATACGAGCAGTACTTC,CASSPGTSGSRYEQYF
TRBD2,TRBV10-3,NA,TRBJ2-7,TGTGCCATCAGTGACTTTGGACTAGCGGGCGAGCAGTACTTC,CAISDFGLAGEQYF
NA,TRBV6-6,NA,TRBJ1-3,TGTGCCAGCAGGCCTCGGGGACGTTCATCTGGAAACACCATATATTTT,CASRPRGRSSGNTIYF
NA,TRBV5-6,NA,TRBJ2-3,TGTGCCAGCAGCCCTCAGCCAGCCCGGGGCACAGATACGCAGTATTTT,CASSPQPARGTDTQYF
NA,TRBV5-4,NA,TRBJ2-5,TGTGCCAGCAGCTTGAGCGTGGACACACAAGAGACCCAGTACTTC,CASSLSVDTQETQYF
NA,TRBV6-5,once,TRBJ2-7,TGTGCCAGCAGTTACTCGATCTGGGACTCCGCCTACGAGCAGTACTTC,CASSYSIWDSAYEQYF
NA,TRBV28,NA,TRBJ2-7,TGTGCCAGCAGCCAATTGACAGGGAGGTACGAGCAGTACTTC,CASSQLTGRYEQYF
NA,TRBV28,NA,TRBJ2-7,TGTGCCAGCAGTGGGTTCTACGAGCAGTACTTC,CASSGFYEQYF
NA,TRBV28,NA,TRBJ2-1,TGTGCCAGCAGTCCCCCGACAGGTAACTCCAATGAGCAGTTCTTC,CASSPPTGNSNEQFF
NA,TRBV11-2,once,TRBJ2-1,TGTGCCAGCAGCTTCAGCGGGCCAGTGCCCCTCTACAATGAGCAGTTCTTC,CASSFSGPVPLYNEQFF
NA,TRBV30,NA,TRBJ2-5,TGTGCCTGGAGTACCGGGCAAGAGACCCAGTACTTC,CAWSTGQETQYF
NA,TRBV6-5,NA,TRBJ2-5,TGTGCCAGTTTACAGGGCGGGACCCAGTACTTC,CASLQGGTQYF
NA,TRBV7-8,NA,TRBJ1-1,TGTGCCAGCAGCTTAGCGGAGGGTGGGGGGGCTGAAGCTTTCTTT,CASSLAEGGGAEAFF
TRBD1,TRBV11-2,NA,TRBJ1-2,TGTGCCAGCGCCTGGGGACAGCCACCGAGTGGCTACACCTTC,CASAWGQPPSGYTF
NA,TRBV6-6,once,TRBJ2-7,TGTGCCAGCAGTTACGGCCCGGATTCCTACGAGCAGTACTTC,CASSYGPDSYEQYF
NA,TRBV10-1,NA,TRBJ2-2,TGCGCCAGCAGTGATGCTCAGACTTCCGGGGAGCTGTTTTTT,CASSDAQTSGELFF
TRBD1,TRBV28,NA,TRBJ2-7,TGTGCCAGCAGTTTATCCCTTTCGCTAGGACAGGGGCTCACCTACGAGCAGTACTTC,CASSLSLSLGQGLTYEQYF
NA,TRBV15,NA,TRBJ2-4,TGTGCCACCAGCAGTGGCGGGAAGGACATTCAGTACTTC,CATSSGGKDIQYF
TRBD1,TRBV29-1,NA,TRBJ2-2,TGCAGCGTTGAAGTAGGGGGCTACGGGGAGCTGTTTTTT,CSVEVGGYGELFF
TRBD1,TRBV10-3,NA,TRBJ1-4,TGTGCCATCAGTAGGGGACAGAATGAAAAACTGTTTTTT,CAISRGQNEKLFF
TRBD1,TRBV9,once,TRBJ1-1,TGTGCCAGCAGCAACGGACAGGGACGTTTTGACACTGAAGCTTTCTTT,CASSNGQGRFDTEAFF
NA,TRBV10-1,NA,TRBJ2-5,TGCGCCAGCAGTCGGACTTCGGGAAAAGAGACCCAGTACTTC,CASSRTSGKETQYF
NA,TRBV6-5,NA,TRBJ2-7,TGTGCCAGCAGTTTCCAAAACAGACAATACGAGCAGTACTTC,CASSFQNRQYEQYF
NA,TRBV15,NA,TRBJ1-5,TGTGCCACCAGCAGGCAGGGCGATCAGCCCCAGCATTTT,CATSRQGDQPQHF
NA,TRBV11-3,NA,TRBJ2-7,TGTGCCAGCAGCGTCTCCCGAGTTGGCGAGCAGTACTTC,CASSVSRVGEQYF
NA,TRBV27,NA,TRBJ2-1,TGTGCCAGCAGTGCGGCTGACAGGGTAGCGGGCAATGAGCAGTTCTTC,CASSAADRVAGNEQFF
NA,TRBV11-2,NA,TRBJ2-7,TGTGCCAGCAGCTTAGCATCCCTTGGCAGAACCTACGAGCAGTACTTC,CASSLASLGRTYEQYF
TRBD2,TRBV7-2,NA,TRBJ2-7,TGTGCCAGCAGCCTAGTTCTAGCGGGAGAAGCCGAGCAGTACTTC,CASSLVLAGEAEQYF
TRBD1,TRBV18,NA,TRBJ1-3,TGTGCCAGCTCAGAGAGGACAGGGGTGGTTAACACCATATATTTT,CASSERTGVVNTIYF
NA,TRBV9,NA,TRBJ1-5,TGTGCCAGCAGCGTAGGGGGGCCAAATCAGCCCCAGCATTTT,CASSVGGPNQPQHF
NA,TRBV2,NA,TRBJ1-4,TGTGCCAGCATTGAGGACGTCGGACGGATTAATGAAAAACTGTTTTTT,CASIEDVGRINEKLFF
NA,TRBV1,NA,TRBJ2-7,TGCACCAGCAGCCAAGATCTCTGGACTAGCGGGATTCAGAACGAGCAGTACTTC,CTSSQDLWTSGIQNEQYF
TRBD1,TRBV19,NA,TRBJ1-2,TGTGCCAGTAGTATCCGGGACAGGGGCTATGGCTACACCTTC,CASSIRDRGYGYTF
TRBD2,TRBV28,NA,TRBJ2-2,TGTGCCAGCAGGAGACTAGCGGGAGGAACCGGGGAGCTGTTTTTT,CASRRLAGGTGELFF
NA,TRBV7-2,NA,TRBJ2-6,TGTGCCAGCAGCCCAGGGGACGGTCGTGCCAACGTCCTGACTTTC,CASSPGDGRANVLTF
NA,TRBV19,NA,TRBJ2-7,TGTGCCAGTAGTAATAGCCTGCCCTCCTACGAGCAGTACTTC,CASSNSLPSYEQYF
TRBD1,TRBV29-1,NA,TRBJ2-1,TGCAGCGTTGAATTCCGGGACAGGGATTTTCATGAGCAGTTCTTC,CSVEFRDRDFHEQFF
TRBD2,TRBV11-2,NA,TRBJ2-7,TGTGCCAGCAGCTTAAGGTCCTCTAGCGGAGGGCCATACGAGCAGTACTTC,CASSLRSSSGGPYEQYF